This paragraph covers one T cell receptor beta chain sequence. Measured with immunoSEQ multiplex PCR; TCRdb has only the in-frame clones, and not every one. The sample records about 400,000 clones, around 90% being singletons. The CDR3 is 17 residues long. V dropped 0 bases and J dropped 5; count of bases not matched to a gene: 9. From germline, CDR1 is MGHRA and CDR2 YSYEKL. These data originate in a study of blood T cell repertoires in COVID-19. Study-level information: Sources were T cells, B-cell-depleted T cells, or PBMCs; the material itself was cDNA or gDNA.

The TCR was taken from a woman aged 40 to 49 with acute COVID-19. The sample comprised PBMCs or T cells enriched from blood (not recorded which). The V call is TRBV4-1, the J call TRBJ2-5; 10 positions agree with TRBD2. Here the CDR3 reads CASSQDVQRGGKETQYF. The CDR3 DNA reads as TGCGCCAGCAGCCAAGATGTGCAGCGGGGGGGGAAGGAGACCCAGTACTTC.